One sample yielded the 22 T cell receptor beta chains listed below, sequenced in a study of T cell repertoires in cytomegalovirus infection. No antigens are known for them. TCRdb re-analysed the reads in MiXCR, keeping a single row per CDR3 protein. The sample has more than 65,000 distinct CDR3 sequences, around 49% seen once. Source: CD8+ T cells from cultured PBMCs, taken from culture after CMV antigen stimulation. The receptors were gathered from a human donor in good health (CMV status not recorded). Some clones in this sample may be carry-over from other donors' samples.

This clonotype was found a few times. The chain recombines TRBV7-6 with TRBJ2-5; 15 nucleotides agree with TRBD2. V dropped 5 bases and J dropped 4; count of bases not matched to a gene: 2. CDR3 size: 15 residues. Germline V gene data show CDR1 as SGHVS and CDR2 as FNYEAQ. CDR3 region: CASSRGLAGGETQYF. CDR3 DNA: TGTGCCAGCAGCAGGGGACTAGCGGGGGGAGAGACCCAGTACTTC.

This clonotype was detected only a few times. The chain has TRBV6-1 and TRBJ1-2, with D possibly being TRBD1 (5 bases). Germline CDR1 and CDR2: MNHNS and SASEGT. Trimming removed 0 bases from V and 8 bases from J, with 25 bases in between. This CDR3 region has 18 residues. The CDR3 nucleotides read TGTGCCAGCAGTGAAGCGCTTCGAGCCCGGTGGGACCTTGAAGGCTACACCTTC. Residues: CASSEALRARWDLEGYTF.

This clonotype was seen once. The V call is TRBV7-6, the J call TRBJ2-2; 10 nucleotides match TRBD1. CDR1 and CDR2 from the germline V gene are SGHVS and FNYEAQ. The J segment lost 6 bases and the V segment lost 0 bases, leaving 4 bases of the junction unmatched. This CDR3 region has 16 residues. The CDR3: CASSLAGTGDSGELFF. As DNA, the CDR3 is TGTGCCAGCAGCTTAGCCGGGACAGGGGATTCCGGGGAGCTGTTTTTT.

The chain employs TRBV11-2 and TRBJ2-7; 7 bases are shared with TRBD2. Per the germline V gene, CDR1 is SGHAT and CDR2 is FQNNGV. The CDR3 covers 14 residues. V lost 7 bases to trimming and J lost 2 bases; unmatched junction nucleotides: 8. As DNA, the CDR3 is TGTGCCAGCACCCACACGGGAGGCACCTACGAGCAGTACTTC. Protein sequence: CASTHTGGTYEQYF.

The chain joins TRBV5-6 to TRBJ2-7; D is undetermined. The CDR3 runs to 14 residues. V was cut by 0 bases and J by 0 bases, with 7 bases left in between. Germline V lookup: CDR1 SGHDT, CDR2 YYEEEE. CDR3 DNA: TGTGCCAGCAGCTTGGGACTCGTCTCCTACGAGCAGTACTTC. Its protein is CASSLGLVSYEQYF.

This clonotype was seen only a few times. The chain carries TRBV7-6 and TRBJ1-1; unclear D gene. CDR1 and CDR2 (germline): SGHVS, FNYEAQ. This CDR3 comprises 14 residues. Trimming took off 5 bases at V and 3 bases at J, with 13 bases between the two ends. CDR3 protein: CASSPRTDHTEAFF. The DNA of the CDR3 is TGTGCCAGCAGCCCTCGGACGGACCACACTGAAGCTTTCTTT.

The J gene is TRBJ2-7, the V gene TRBV11-2; 10 bases line up with TRBD2. Germline V CDR1 and CDR2: SGHAT, FQNNGV. Trimming at V came to 0 bases and at J to 5 bases, leaving 4 bases not matched to a gene. The CDR3 sequence is 15 residues long. The DNA of the CDR3 is TGTGCCAGCAGCTTAGAGCCTAGCGGGAGCCACGAGCAGTACTTC. The encoded protein is CASSLEPSGSHEQYF.

This chain uses TRBV6-2 or TRBV6-3 with TRBJ2-1; 9 nucleotides align to TRBD2. J lost 4 bases, V lost 1 base, and 5 bases had no gene match. The germline gives CDR1 MNHEY, CDR2 SVGEGT. The CDR3 is made up of 16 amino acids. CDR3 residues: CASSYYRLAGYNEQFF. CDR3 DNA sequence: TGTGCCAGCAGTTACTATCGGCTAGCGGGGTACAATGAGCAGTTCTTC.

The V call is TRBV19, the J call TRBJ2-1; D is undetermined. CDR1 and CDR2 (germline): LNHDA, SQIVND (reference sequence). CDR3 length equals 14 residues. Trimming pared 7 bases from V and 4 bases from J, leaving 14 bases between. The CDR3 loop is CASTPDPAYNEQFF. Here the CDR3 DNA reads TGTGCCAGTACCCCCGACCCCGCTTACAATGAGCAGTTCTTC.

This clonotype was picked up a small number of times. The chain is built from TRBV4-1 and TRBJ1-3; D is perhaps TRBD1 (5 bases). V lost 3 bases to trimming and J lost 0 bases, with 15 bases between them. Germline lookup yields CDR1 MGHRA and CDR2 YSYEKL. The CDR3 totals 17 residues. The CDR3 bases are TGCGCCAGCAGCCACCCCCTGGAGACAGACTCTGGAAACACCATATATTTT. Protein product: CASSHPLETDSGNTIYF.

The rearrangement joins TRBV6-5 to TRBJ1-1; D call uncertain. This CDR3 contains 13 residues. V lost 0 bases and J 4 bases, leaving 6 bases between the germline ends. CDR1 and CDR2 from the germline V gene are MNHEY and SVGAGI. The CDR3 reads CASSYSGTTEAFF. Here the CDR3 DNA reads TGTGCCAGCAGTTACTCGGGCACCACTGAAGCTTTCTTT.

The chain combines TRBV6-5 with TRBJ1-1; TRBD1 agrees at 7 bases. The CDR3 is made up of 16 amino acids. Per the germline V gene, CDR1 is MNHEY and CDR2 is SVGAGI. V was clipped by 0 bases and J by 5 bases; unmatched bases: 9. CDR3 in amino acids: CASSYSKGGADTEAFF. Written as DNA, the CDR3 is TGTGCCAGCAGTTACTCGAAAGGGGGCGCGGATACTGAAGCTTTCTTT.

The genes are TRBV2 and TRBJ1-2; D gene ambiguous. Between the trimmed V and J ends, which lost 5 bases and 0 bases, there was a span of 10 bases. CDR3 length equals 14 residues. Germline-derived CDR1 and CDR2 are SNHLY and FYNNEI. The CDR3 sequence: CASSPGRTNYGYTF. In DNA form, the CDR3 reads TGTGCCAGCAGTCCCGGACGGACTAACTATGGCTACACCTTC.

This clonotype was observed a single time. The V and J genes are TRBV12-3 or TRBV12-4 and TRBJ1-1; 10 bases line up with TRBD1. The V and J ends lost 6 bases and 2 bases, in that order; junction bases with no gene match: 0. The CDR3 totals 13 residues. DNA of the CDR3: TGTGCCAGCAGGACAGGGGGCAACACTGAAGCTTTCTTT. It yields the protein CASRTGGNTEAFF.

This clonotype was observed a few times. This rearrangement joins TRBV6-5 to TRBJ1-1; D is unclear. This CDR3 spans 13 amino acids. The V gene lost 5 bases and the J gene lost 2 bases, with 9 bases spanning the gap. Per germline, CDR1 MNHEY and CDR2 SVGAGI. Written as DNA, the CDR3 is TGTGCCAGCAGTCGGACGGCTAACACTGAAGCTTTCTTT. It specifies CASSRTANTEAFF.

V gene TRBV6-2 or TRBV6-3 combines with J gene TRBJ2-7; D may be TRBD1 (5 bases). The CDR3 length is 15 residues. V was cut by 6 bases and J by 3 bases, with 18 bases left in between. Germline-derived CDR1 and CDR2 are MNHEY and SVGEGT. This chain's CDR3 is CASSQRQNSNYEQYF. As DNA, the CDR3 is TGTGCCAGCAGCCAACGACAGAACTCGAACTACGAGCAGTACTTC.

This chain links TRBV7-8 with TRBJ1-5, with 8 bases lining up with TRBD1. V was clipped by 2 bases and J by 3 bases; unmatched bases: 3. Germline assignment: CDR1 SGHVS and CDR2 FQNEAQ. This CDR3 region has 15 residues. In DNA form, the CDR3 reads TGTGCCAGCAGCTTAAGACAGGGGATCAATCAGCCCCAGCATTTT. Its protein is CASSLRQGINQPQHF.

This chain connects TRBV6-2 or TRBV6-3 to TRBJ2-3; 10 bases line up with TRBD2. Trimming took 10 bases from V and 7 from J; bases not matched to a gene: 5. Germline CDR1 reads MNHEY; CDR2 reads SVGEGT. The CDR3 runs to 12 residues. The CDR3 reads CATGLAENTQYF. Written as DNA, the CDR3 is TGTGCCACAGGACTAGCGGAGAATACGCAGTATTTT.

A remark on this clonotype: A read error may produce the germline difference seen at one junction end. This rearrangement joins TRBV7-9 to TRBJ2-5, with D possibly being TRBD1 or TRBD2 (5 bases each). This CDR3 has 13 amino acids. Germline-derived CDR1 and CDR2 are SEHNR and FQNEAQ (reference sequence). CDR3 loop: CASSLEMGETQCF. The CDR3, as DNA: TGTGCCAGCAGCTTAGAAATGGGGGAGACCCAGTGCTTC.

In this sample, this clonotype turned up a few times. The chain joins TRBV7-9 to TRBJ2-2, with 11 bases fitting TRBD2. The germline CDR1 and CDR2 sequences are SEHNR and FQNEAQ (reference sequence). The CDR3 is 18 residues long. J gave up 1 base and V 4 bases, and 8 bases lay outside the gene matches. The CDR3 reads CASSSPALAGGNTGELFF. CDR3 sequence (DNA): TGTGCCAGCAGCTCTCCCGCGCTAGCGGGAGGGAACACCGGGGAGCTGTTTTTT. The full variable domain, rest sourced from reference TRBV7-9 and TRBJ2-2, is DTGVSQNPRHKITKRGQNVTFRCDPISEHNRLYWYRQTLGQGPEFLTYFQNEAQLEKSRLLSDRFSAERPKGSFSTLEIQRTEQGDSAMYLCASSSPALAGGNTGELFFGEGSRLTVL.

The V and J genes are TRBV29-1 and TRBJ1-1; D gene uncertain. V was trimmed by 0 bases and J by 4 bases, leaving 9 bases between them. This CDR3 is 13 amino acids long. CDR1 and CDR2 (germline): SQVTM, ANQGSEA. CDR3 bases: TGCAGCGTTGAAGATCCAGCCTCCACTGAAGCTTTCTTT. Amino acid sequence: CSVEDPASTEAFF.

This chain connects TRBV11-2 to TRBJ1-1; D may be TRBD1 (5 bases). The CDR3 covers 15 residues. Germline lookup yields CDR1 SGHAT and CDR2 FQNNGV. V was cut by 4 bases and J by 0 bases, with 12 bases left in between. DNA for the CDR3: TGTGCCAGCAGCTACCCTTTGGGGCTGAACACTGAAGCTTTCTTT. It yields the protein CASSYPLGLNTEAFF.